One sample yielded the 15 T cell receptor beta chains listed below, sequenced in a study of blood T cell repertoires in COVID-19 (dated by TCRdb to the early 2020s). Receptor amplification or capture employed the immunoSEQ multiplex PCR assay. The table comes from immuneACCESS by way of TCRdb, which keeps in-frame sequences with V and J called. Part of the clones is missing from these tables; in studies checked, under half for an unresolved V gene and the rest for unknown reasons. The sample table shows roughly 520,000 clones, and around nine tenths are seen once. The top ten hold approximately 1.8% of the sample. The sequenced sample was PBMCs or T cells enriched from blood (not recorded which). The receptors here all came from a middle-aged woman who had recovered from COVID-19.

This chain's CDR3 is CASSLTPGTNSPLHF. CDR3 in DNA: TGTGCCAGCAGCCTAACTCCCGGGACAAATTCACCCCTCCACTTT. V gene TRBV3-1 (or the pseudogene TRBV3-2) combines with J gene TRBJ1-6; D possibly corresponds to TRBD1 (6 bases). The germline CDR1 and CDR2 sequences are LGHDT and YNNKEL (reference sequence). V was shortened by 4 bases and J by 7 bases, with 14 bases between the two germline ends. The length of the CDR3 is 15 residues.

The V and J genes are TRBV12-3 or TRBV12-4 and TRBJ1-4, with D perhaps TRBD1 (6 bases). The CDR3 runs 13 residues. V gave up 9 bases and J gave up 8 bases, with 16 bases separating them. In nucleotides, the CDR3 is TGTGCCAGTTGCGGGGGGCCGGGAGAAAAACTGTTTTTT. It is translated as CASCGGPGEKLFF.

This clone was seen just once. The chain uses TRBV28 and TRBJ2-4; 10 bases are shared with TRBD2. The germline V gene encodes CDR1 MDHEN and CDR2 SYDVKM. CDR3 size: 19 residues. Trimming removed 6 bases from V and 0 bases from J; junction bases left unmatched: 14. CDR3 DNA sequence: TGTGCCAGCAGCCTTCGAGCGGGAGGGCCGGGCCCAGCCAAAAACATTCAGTACTTC. Its translation: CASSLRAGGPGPAKNIQYF.

The rearrangement links TRBV2 to TRBJ1-4, with 9 bases that match TRBD1. Germline trimming cut 6 bases from V and 3 bases from J; bases unmatched to any gene: 5. This CDR3 region has 15 residues. The germline V gene encodes CDR1 SNHLY and CDR2 FYNNEI. CDR3 sequence: CASRSRTGANEKLFF. In nucleotides, the CDR3 is TGTGCCAGCAGAAGCAGGACAGGGGCTAATGAAAAACTGTTTTTT.

CDR3 bases: TGTGCCAGCAGTGTCGAGGGAGGAATCTACAATGAGCAGTTCTTC. As protein: CASSVEGGIYNEQFF. The V gene is TRBV6-4, the J gene TRBJ2-1; possible D gene TRBD2, 6 bases. Looked up from germline, CDR1 is MRHNA and CDR2 is SNTAGT. The CDR3 sequence is 15 residues long. Trimming took off 4 bases at V and 3 bases at J, with 13 bases between the two ends.

V usage is TRBV7-2 and J usage is TRBJ2-1, with TRBD1 identical over 10 bases. The CDR3 runs to 17 residues. Germline V gives CDR1 SGHTA, CDR2 FQGNSA. V lost 5 bases, J lost 4 bases, and 11 bases stayed unmatched. The CDR3 protein is CASSPLVLGQGYNEQFF. DNA for the CDR3: TGTGCCAGCAGCCCCCTAGTCTTGGGACAGGGGTACAATGAGCAGTTCTTC. The full variable domain, with the rest looked up from reference TRBV7-2 and TRBJ2-1, is GAGVSQSPSNKVTEKGKDVELRCDPISGHTALYWYRQSLGQGLEFLIYFQGNSAPDKSGLPSDRFSAERTGGSVSTLTIQRTQQEDSAVYLCASSPLVLGQGYNEQFFGPGTRLTVL.

V usage is TRBV3-1 (or the pseudogene TRBV3-2) and J usage is TRBJ1-2; 11 bases agree with TRBD1. CDR1 and CDR2 (germline): LGHDT, YNNKEL (reference sequence). With V trimmed by 4 bases and J by 8 bases, 6 bases remained unmatched. The CDR3 spans 14 residues. CDR3 bases: TGTGCCAGCAGCCTTCAGGACAGGGGGCAGGGCTACACCTTC. This codes for CASSLQDRGQGYTF.

CDR3 DNA sequence: TGCAGCGTTTCGACAGTCCCGAACACTGAAGCTTTCTTT. It yields the protein CSVSTVPNTEAFF. The chain joins TRBV29-1 to TRBJ1-1; possibly TRBD1 for D (5 bases). CDR3 size: 13 residues. V was cut by 5 bases and J by 1 base, with 11 bases left in between. Germline CDR1 and CDR2: SQVTM and ANQGSEA.

The chain has TRBV11-3 and TRBJ1-2; D gene ambiguous. Trimming left V 1 base short and J 5 bases short, with 5 bases between. CDR1 is SGHNT, CDR2 YENEEA, per germline. The CDR3 consists of 12 residues. The CDR3 nucleotides are TGTGCCAGCAGCTTAGGTCTTTATGGCTACACCTTC. The encoded protein is CASSLGLYGYTF.

The gene calls are TRBV10-1 and TRBJ2-5, with 9 bases that match TRBD1. Germline trimming cut 6 bases from V and 2 bases from J; bases unmatched to any gene: 7. This CDR3 is 15 amino acids long. The germline gives CDR1 WNHNN, CDR2 SYGVQD (reference sequence). The CDR3 nucleotides are TGCGCCAGCAGCGACGGACAGGGGAAGCAAGAGACCCAGTACTTC. Residues: CASSDGQGKQETQYF.

This clone was seen only a few times. The genes are TRBV5-1 and TRBJ2-7, with D maybe TRBD1 (6 bases). Germline-derived CDR1 and CDR2 are SGHRS and YFSETQ. The CDR3 spans 14 residues. With 6 bases removed from V and 4 bases from J, the gap between germline ends came to 17 bases. CDR3 nucleotides: TGCGCCAGCAAGGTTGGGGGCAAGAAATACGAGCAGTACTTC. It specifies CASKVGGKKYEQYF.

The V gene is TRBV30, the J gene TRBJ1-2, with TRBD1 identical over 7 bases. V dropped 3 bases and J dropped 7; count of bases not matched to a gene: 11. Germline values: CDR1 GTSNPN, CDR2 SVGIG (reference sequence). The CDR3 extends over 14 amino acids. DNA for the CDR3: TGTGCCTGGAGACCTTTCGAGGCAGGGGGTGGCTACACCTTC. Its translation: CAWRPFEAGGGYTF.

The gene calls are TRBV5-6 and TRBJ2-1; TRBD2 matches 10 bases. The CDR3 is made up of 16 amino acids. The J segment lost 5 bases and the V segment lost 0 bases, leaving 5 bases of the junction unmatched. Looked up from germline, CDR1 is SGHDT and CDR2 is YYEEEE. CDR3 bases: TGTGCCAGCAGCTTGGTTTCTAGCGGGAGAGACAATGAGCAGTTCTTC. Protein: CASSLVSSGRDNEQFF.

V usage is TRBV18 and J usage is TRBJ2-1; TRBD1 matches 9 bases. This CDR3 is built from 14 residues. Germline V gene data show CDR1 as KGHSH and CDR2 as LQKENI. Trimming cost V 3 bases and J 8 bases; bases outside gene matches: 5. The DNA of the CDR3 is TGTGCCAGCTCACCGCAGACAGGGGGTGATGAGCAGTTCTTC. This gives the protein CASSPQTGGDEQFF.

V usage is TRBV5-1 and J usage is TRBJ2-2; D unclear. This CDR3 is built from 13 residues. CDR1 and CDR2 (germline): SGHRS, YFSETQ. V shed 4 bases and J shed 2 bases, with 6 bases lying between them. This CDR3 is CASSEPNTGELFF. The CDR3 DNA is TGCGCCAGCAGCGAGCCAAACACCGGGGAGCTGTTTTTT.